This T cell receptor (beta chain) appears in the sequencing data of a study of cytomegalovirus exposure and HLA in healthy donors. Points from the study as a whole: With later analysis, a missense DCLRE1C variant became linked to TCR beta V- and J-gene trimming.

The PCR was carried out with 60 Vbeta primers and 13 Jbeta primers. The data were produced by immunoSEQ multiplex PCR, yet TCRdb's version contains in-frame clones alone and is incomplete. The sample shows around 170,000 clones, 80% to 85% of them seen only once. This clone occurred once. Its antigen is unidentified. CDR1 is MNHEY and CDR2 is SVGAGI in the germline V gene. The CDR3 is made up of 15 amino acids. V lost 5 bases and J lost 3, with 15 bases in between. This clonotype originated in a young woman in good health and CMV-seronegative. The sample consisted of PBMCs. The V gene is TRBV6-5, the J gene TRBJ2-3; D is perhaps TRBD2 (7 bases). CDR3 bases: TGTGCCAGCAGTCCCGCGGGGGCCGGGACAGATACGCAGTATTTT. Protein: CASSPAGAGTDTQYF.